The rows below give T cell receptor beta chains drawn from one sample of a study of cytomegalovirus exposure and HLA in healthy donors. The method was immunoSEQ multiplex PCR; TCRdb's version includes in-frame clones alone and lacks a portion of them. The sample includes under 200,000 clones, 80% to 85% seen only once; the top ten take around 0.98%. The sample consisted of PBMCs. The receptors here all came from a man aged 30-40 years in good health and CMV-seronegative. Both conserved end residues are part of each CDR3.

J,V,CDR3
TRBJ2-1,TRBV7-2,CASSREASGGRDEQFF
TRBJ2-5,TRBV6-1,CASSEGQGGETQYF
TRBJ2-1,TRBV9,CASSAQRETSYNEQFF
TRBJ1-1,TRBV6-6,CASSPNARGEAFF
TRBJ1-1,TRBV7-9,CASSLGQGVSAEAFF
TRBJ2-1,TRBV11-3,CASSPPGQGYNEQFF
TRBJ2-1,TRBV6-4,CASSSGSYNEQFF
TRBJ2-5,TRBV7-9,CASSSGGDGGRETQYF
TRBJ2-3,TRBV9,CASSTGGTGTDTQYF
TRBJ1-1,TRBV29-1,CSVSGMNTEAFF
TRBJ2-1,TRBV9,CASSVAADSYNEQFF
TRBJ2-7,TRBV5-4,CASSKTGDHYEQYF
TRBJ2-1,TRBV10-3,CAISEEGEFYNEQFF
TRBJ1-1,TRBV28,CASSLLLTDNTEAFF
TRBJ2-7,TRBV15,CATSRGDRGASYEQYF
TRBJ2-7,TRBV10-3,CAISIGDRTYEQYF
.,TRBV5-1,CASRSSYSYEQYF
TRBJ2-7,TRBV4-1,CASSQDRGGGDTYEQYF
TRBJ2-3,TRBV7-8,CASSLSGRTSGRTWDTQYF
TRBJ1-3,TRBV10-1,CASTVRGATGNTIYF
TRBJ2-2,TRBV7-9,CASSLETGSAGELFF
TRBJ1-1,TRBV2,CAIRTEMNTEAFF
TRBJ2-1,TRBV29-1,CSVASGGGYEQFF
TRBJ1-1,TRBV6-6,CASSHRIQVGGTEAFF
TRBJ2-1,TRBV11-1,CASSLGGLAGGNYNEQFF
TRBJ1-3,TRBV11-2,CASSRRGSTGNTIYF
TRBJ2-2,TRBV9,CASSAPGTGNTGELFF
TRBJ2-7,TRBV30,CAWSVGTGIHEQYF
TRBJ2-1,TRBV7-3,CASSLALPGSYNEQFF
TRBJ2-5,TRBV5-1,CASSLAPGQNQETQYF
TRBJ1-5,TRBV7-2,CASSLVVDQPQHF
TRBJ2-7,TRBV11-2,CASSLRPATLADQAYEQYF
TRBJ2-2,TRBV5-1,CASSLAGQGNTGELFF
TRBJ1-1,TRBV28,CASSLAGGNTEAFF
TRBJ2-2,TRBV27,CASSFLVPGELFF
TRBJ2-2,TRBV5-1,CASSWGTGDTGELFF
TRBJ2-5,TRBV9,CASSVEVGLPGETQYF
TRBJ2-5,TRBV19,CASSIWERRETQYF
TRBJ1-1,TRBV11-2,CASSSVAGAPGTTEAFF
TRBJ1-2,TRBV7-7,CASSLEGQNYGYTF
TRBJ2-1,TRBV6-4,CASSDGGGPYNEQFF
TRBJ2-1,TRBV19,CASSDWNEQFF
TRBJ2-3,TRBV10-1,CASSEASGGASDTQYF
TRBJ2-3,TRBV11-2,CASSLGQGALIDTQYF
TRBJ1-2,TRBV19,CASSPRGVDYGYTF
TRBJ2-1,TRBV7-3,CASRLAGGNEQFF
TRBJ1-1,TRBV6-6,CASALVYQNTEAFF
TRBJ2-3,TRBV5-6,CASSPVGAGITDTQYF
TRBJ1-3,TRBV28,CASRPDGGTGNTIYF
TRBJ1-5,TRBV2,CASSEDFIQPQHF
TRBJ1-2,TRBV27,CASSLLQPDGYTF
TRBJ2-5,TRBV4-2,CASSQEGVETQYF
TRBJ2-3,TRBV18,CASSPTGGSDTQYF
TRBJ2-7,TRBV2,CASNQRPTYEQYF